The next 3 T cell receptor beta chains were all read from a single sample in a study of regulatory T cells in long-lasting Graves disease. The time point denotes: newly diagnosed GD, antithyroid drugs for less than 3 months. RNA from PBMCs was the source of the TCR library. Construction of TCR beta libraries relied on iRepertoire HTBI primers and on Arm-PCR targeting CDR3 regions. TCRdb called the multiplex PCR reads again in MiXCR, with one record for every CDR3 protein. Of some 500,000 distinct CDR3 sequences listed, roughly 12% are singletons. These data also formed part of another study, on T cells in Graves' hyperthyroidism and ophthalmopathy.

This material consisted of peripheral blood mononuclear cells (PBMCs), taken at new diagnosis, from a patient treated with antithyroid drugs. These receptors were obtained from a man aged 25 to 40 with Graves disease.

In this sample, this clonotype turned up a few times. V is TRBV9 and J is TRBJ2-1; D perhaps matches TRBD2 (5 bases). CDR1 and CDR2 from the germline V gene are SGDLS and YYNGEE. The CDR3 totals 15 residues. V lost 0 bases and J 2 bases, leaving 9 bases between the germline ends. CDR3: CASSVVAGAYNEQFF. CDR3 in DNA: TGTGCCAGCAGCGTAGTTGCCGGGGCCTACAATGAGCAGTTCTTC. The full variable domain, completed using reference TRBV9 and TRBJ2-1, is DSGVTQTPKHLITATGQRVTLRCSPRSGDLSVYWYQQSLDQGLQFLIQYYNGEERAKGNILERFSAQQFPDLHSELNLSSLELGDSALYFCASSVVAGAYNEQFFGPGTRLTVL.

There are many counts of this clonotype. V gene TRBV28 combines with J gene TRBJ2-1, with 10 bases identical to TRBD2. CDR3 length: 15 residues. V trimming: 5 bases; J trimming: 4 bases; junction bases outside the gene matches: 5. Germline V lookup: CDR1 MDHEN, CDR2 SYDVKM. CDR3 sequence reads: CASSTIAGGYNEQFF. DNA of the CDR3: TGTGCCAGCAGTACCATAGCGGGAGGATACAATGAGCAGTTCTTC.

This rearrangement joins TRBV11-3 to TRBJ2-3, with TRBD1 matching over 7 bases. This CDR3 region has 16 residues. Germline V gene sequence: CDR1 SGHNT, CDR2 YENEEA. V lost 2 bases and J lost 4; bases outside the gene matches: 9. This CDR3 is CASSLSEDRLPDTQYF. CDR3 sequence (DNA): TGTGCCAGCAGCTTATCCGAGGACAGGTTACCAGATACGCAGTATTTT.